This T cell receptor beta chain comes out of a study of T-cell memory formation after mild COVID-19. For this clonotype: The antigen is not known.

The study's findings and limits: Clones that contracted from day 15 to 85 were balanced CD4/CD8, while later expanders leaned CD4+.

MiXCR, run by TCRdb on the 5' RACE reads, gives a single entry per CDR3 protein. The sample has some 100,000 distinct CDR3 sequences, over 8.5% seen once. The CDR3 runs to 13 residues. The germline CDR1 and CDR2 sequences are MGHRA and YSYEKL. V was trimmed by 3 bases and J by 2 bases, leaving 5 bases between them. The sample comprised PBMCs or a T cell subset sorted from them (not recorded which). This TCR was recovered from a young man who had mild COVID-19 (a few samples of this study predate the infection). Cell type and time point are not known. The chain recombines TRBV4-1 with TRBJ1-3; D remains ambiguous. The CDR3 is CASSHPTGNTIYF. As DNA, the CDR3 is TGCGCCAGCAGCCACCCAACTGGAAACACCATATATTTT.